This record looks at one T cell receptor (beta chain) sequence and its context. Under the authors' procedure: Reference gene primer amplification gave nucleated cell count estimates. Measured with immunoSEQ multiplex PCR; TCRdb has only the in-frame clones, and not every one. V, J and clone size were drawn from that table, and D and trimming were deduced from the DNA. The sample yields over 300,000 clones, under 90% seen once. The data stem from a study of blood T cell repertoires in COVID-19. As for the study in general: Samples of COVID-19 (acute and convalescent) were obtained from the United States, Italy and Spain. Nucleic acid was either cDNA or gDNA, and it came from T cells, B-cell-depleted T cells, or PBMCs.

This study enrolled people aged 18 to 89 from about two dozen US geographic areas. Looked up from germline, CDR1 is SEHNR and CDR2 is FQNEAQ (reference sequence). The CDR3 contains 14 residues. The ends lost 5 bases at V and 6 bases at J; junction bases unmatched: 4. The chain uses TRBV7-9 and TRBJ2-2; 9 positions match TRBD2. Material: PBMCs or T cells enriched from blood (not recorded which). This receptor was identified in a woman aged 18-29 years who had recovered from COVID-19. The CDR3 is CASSHSGSAGELFF. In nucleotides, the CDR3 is TGTGCCAGCAGCCATAGCGGGAGTGCCGGGGAGCTGTTTTTT.